This passage covers 2 T cell receptor beta chains from one sample sequenced in a study of blood T cells in healthy people across ages. A second PCR of 7 to 11 cycles used a sample-barcoded 5' primer and a J-beta primer mix. TCRdb re-analysed the 5' RACE reads in MiXCR, keeping a single row per CDR3 protein. The sample contains 1.5 million to 1.9 million distinct CDR3 sequences, roughly 43% of which appear only once. The sequencing sample was made of blood. The receptors come from a woman aged 18-29 years in good health.

The gene calls are TRBV5-1 and TRBJ2-1, with 9 bases fitting TRBD1. There are 15 residues in the CDR3. V shed 0 bases and J 3 bases; nucleotides not matched to a gene: 1. CDR1 is SGHRS, CDR2 YFSETQ, per germline. CDR3 DNA: TGCGCCAGCAGCTTGGGGGACAGGGACTACAATGAGCAGTTCTTC. Its protein product is CASSLGDRDYNEQFF.

The CDR3 DNA sequence: TGTGCCAGCAGAGGCAGGGTCTATAATTCACCCCTCCACTTT. It translates to CASRGRVYNSPLHF. V gene TRBV2 combines with J gene TRBJ1-6, with D tentatively TRBD1 (5 bases). Germline CDR1 reads SNHLY; CDR2 reads FYNNEI. The CDR3 length is 14 residues. V was trimmed by 6 bases and J by 3 bases, leaving 9 bases between them.